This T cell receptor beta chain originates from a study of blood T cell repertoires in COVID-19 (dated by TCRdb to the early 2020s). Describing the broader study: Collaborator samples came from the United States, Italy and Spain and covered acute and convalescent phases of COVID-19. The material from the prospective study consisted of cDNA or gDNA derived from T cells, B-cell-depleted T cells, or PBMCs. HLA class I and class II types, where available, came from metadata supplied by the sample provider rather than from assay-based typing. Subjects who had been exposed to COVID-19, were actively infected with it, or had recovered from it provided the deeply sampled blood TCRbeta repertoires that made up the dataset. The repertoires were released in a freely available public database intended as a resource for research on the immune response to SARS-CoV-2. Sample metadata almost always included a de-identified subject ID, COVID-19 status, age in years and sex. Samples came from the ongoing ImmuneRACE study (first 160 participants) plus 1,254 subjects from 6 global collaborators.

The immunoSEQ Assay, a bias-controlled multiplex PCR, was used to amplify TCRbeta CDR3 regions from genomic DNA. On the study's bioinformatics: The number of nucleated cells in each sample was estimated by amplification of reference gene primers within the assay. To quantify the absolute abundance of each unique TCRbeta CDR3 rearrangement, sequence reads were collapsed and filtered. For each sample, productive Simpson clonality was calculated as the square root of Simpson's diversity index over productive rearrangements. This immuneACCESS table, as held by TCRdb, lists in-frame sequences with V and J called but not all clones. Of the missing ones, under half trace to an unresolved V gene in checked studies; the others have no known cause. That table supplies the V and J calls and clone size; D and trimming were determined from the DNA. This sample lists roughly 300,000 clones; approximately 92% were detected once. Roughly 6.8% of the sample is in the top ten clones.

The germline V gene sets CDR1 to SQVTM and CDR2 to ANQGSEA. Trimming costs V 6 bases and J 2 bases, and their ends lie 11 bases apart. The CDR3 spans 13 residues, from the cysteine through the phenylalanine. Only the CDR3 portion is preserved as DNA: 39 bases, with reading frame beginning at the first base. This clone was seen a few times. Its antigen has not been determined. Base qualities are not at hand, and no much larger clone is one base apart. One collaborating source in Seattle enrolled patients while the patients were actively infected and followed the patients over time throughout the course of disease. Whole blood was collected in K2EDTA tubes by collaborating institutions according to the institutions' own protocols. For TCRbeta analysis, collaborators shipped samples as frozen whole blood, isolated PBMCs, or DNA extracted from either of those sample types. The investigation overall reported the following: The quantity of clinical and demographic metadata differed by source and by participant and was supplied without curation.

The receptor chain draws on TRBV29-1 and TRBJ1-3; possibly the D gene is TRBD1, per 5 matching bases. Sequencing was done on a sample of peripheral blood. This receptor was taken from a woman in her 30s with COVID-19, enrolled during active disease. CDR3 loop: CSVPGTAGNTIYF. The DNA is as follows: TGCAGCGTCCCCGGGACTGCTGGAAACACCATATATTTT.